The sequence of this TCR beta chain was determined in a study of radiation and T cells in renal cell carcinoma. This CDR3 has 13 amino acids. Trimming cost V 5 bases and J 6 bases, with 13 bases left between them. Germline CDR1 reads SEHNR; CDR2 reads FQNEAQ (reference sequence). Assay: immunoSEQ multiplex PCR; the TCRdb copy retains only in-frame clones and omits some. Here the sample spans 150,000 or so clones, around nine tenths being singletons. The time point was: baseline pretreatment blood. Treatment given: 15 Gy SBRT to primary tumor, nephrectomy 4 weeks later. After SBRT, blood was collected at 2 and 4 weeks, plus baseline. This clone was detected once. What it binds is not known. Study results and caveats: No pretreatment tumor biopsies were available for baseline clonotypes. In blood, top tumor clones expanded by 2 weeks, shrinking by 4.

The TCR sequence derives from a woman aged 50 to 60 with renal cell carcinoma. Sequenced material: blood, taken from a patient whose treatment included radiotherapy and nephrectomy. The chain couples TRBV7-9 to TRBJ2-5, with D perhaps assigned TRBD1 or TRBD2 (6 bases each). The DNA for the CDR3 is TGTGCCAGCAGCGTGCCGGGGGCCAAGACCCAGTACTTC. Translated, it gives CASSVPGAKTQYF.